Listed here are 19 T cell receptor beta chains from one sample, sequenced in a study of blood T cell repertoires in COVID-19. Sequencing was performed with immunoSEQ multiplex PCR; in TCRdb, only in-frame clones are kept and a portion is missing. Of roughly 79,000 clones listed, roughly 89% are singletons. The sequenced material came from peripheral blood. The source is an elderly woman with active or convalescent COVID-19.

The chain uses TRBV6-6 and TRBJ1-5; no firm D call. Germline CDR1 reads MNHNY; CDR2 reads SVGAGI (reference sequence). Between the trimmed V and J ends, which lost 5 bases and 2 bases, there was a span of 10 bases. The CDR3 contains 14 residues. CDR3 loop: CASSPIGGNQPQHF. The CDR3 nucleotides are TGTGCCAGCAGTCCGATCGGTGGCAATCAGCCCCAGCATTTT.

The gene calls are TRBV7-9 and TRBJ2-1; a possible D gene is TRBD2 (7 bases). Germline CDR1 is SEHNR and CDR2 is FQNEAQ (reference sequence). V was pared by 0 bases and J by 12 bases, with 15 bases between. The CDR3 sequence is 14 residues long. Written as DNA, the CDR3 is TGTGCCAGCAGCTTAGCGGGGGGGCCGGTCGCGCAGTTCTTC. This sequence encodes CASSLAGGPVAQFF.

The chain joins TRBV5-1 to TRBJ2-3; possible D gene TRBD2, 6 bases. Trimming removed 4 bases at V and 0 bases at J, with 15 bases between. This CDR3 contains 16 residues. Germline-derived CDR1 and CDR2 are SGHRS and YFSETQ. CDR3 residues: CASSVGTSASTDTQYF. CDR3 DNA sequence: TGCGCCAGCAGCGTAGGGACTTCGGCTAGCACAGATACGCAGTATTTT.

The V call is TRBV7-6, the J call TRBJ2-1; the match to TRBD2 covers 8 bases. The CDR3 length is 15 residues. Unmatched junction bases numbered 6, after V lost 1 base and J lost 7 bases. Germline CDR1 SGHVS, CDR2 FNYEAQ. CDR3 protein: CASSLGVGRGNEQFF. As DNA, the CDR3 is TGTGCCAGCAGCTTAGGAGTCGGGAGGGGGAATGAGCAGTTCTTC.

As DNA, the CDR3 is TGTGCCACCAGTGACCCCGGACAGGGGGCGGCCAACGGCTACACCTTC. Amino acid sequence: CATSDPGQGAANGYTF. The genes are TRBV24-1 and TRBJ1-2, with 11 bases identical to TRBD1. With V trimmed by 4 bases and J by 8 bases, 11 bases remained unmatched. Germline-derived CDR1 and CDR2 are KGHDR and SFDVKD. The CDR3 has 16 residues.

V usage is TRBV5-1 and J usage is TRBJ1-6; perhaps TRBD1 as D (6 bases). This CDR3 has 17 residues. V shed 0 bases and J shed 7 bases, with 17 bases lying between them. CDR1 and CDR2 from the germline V gene are SGHRS and YFSETQ. CDR3 bases: TGCGCCAGCAGCTTGGGGTCGCAGGGGCCCACGAATTCACCCCTCCACTTT. It specifies CASSLGSQGPTNSPLHF.

This chain connects TRBV27 to TRBJ2-5; no definite D call. CDR3 length: 12 amino acids. With 5 bases removed from V and 4 bases from J, the gap between germline ends came to 8 bases. Germline loops: CDR1 MNHEY, CDR2 SMNVEV (reference sequence). The CDR3 protein is CASSPTTETQYF. The CDR3 coding sequence is TGTGCCAGCAGTCCCACTACAGAGACCCAGTACTTC.

V is TRBV15 and J is TRBJ2-5; D is undetermined. V was pared by 0 bases and J by 2 bases, with 10 bases between. CDR1 and CDR2 from the germline V gene are LNHNV and YYDKDF (reference sequence). This CDR3 comprises 15 residues. This CDR3 reads CATSRDPGGQETQYF. In DNA, the CDR3 is TGTGCCACCAGCAGAGACCCCGGCGGTCAAGAGACCCAGTACTTC.

This chain uses TRBV7-8 with TRBJ2-1, with TRBD2 matching over 9 bases. The CDR3 has 17 amino acids. Germline V lookup: CDR1 SGHVS, CDR2 FQNEAQ. The junction had 8 bases not matched to a gene; V was cut back by 1 base and J by 4 bases. The CDR3 spells CASSLVQTSGLYNEQFF. The CDR3 nucleotides read TGTGCCAGCAGCTTAGTCCAGACTAGCGGTCTTTACAATGAGCAGTTCTTC.

The chain uses TRBV9 and TRBJ2-7, with unresolved D. Trimming took off 3 bases at V and 5 bases at J, with 12 bases between the two ends. Germline values: CDR1 SGDLS, CDR2 YYNGEE. The CDR3 is 13 amino acids. The DNA of the CDR3 is TGTGCCAGCAGCGGCCACTTTAGCCACGAGCAGTACTTC. Translating it yields CASSGHFSHEQYF.

This chain uses TRBV5-1 with TRBJ1-2, with D possibly matching TRBD1 (5 bases). The germline V and J ends were trimmed by 4 bases and 7 bases, with 14 bases remaining between them. The CDR3 is made up of 13 amino acids. The germline CDR1 and CDR2 sequences are SGHRS and YFSETQ. The CDR3: CASSPVGGRGYTF. DNA for the CDR3: TGCGCCAGCAGCCCGGTGGGGGGACGTGGCTACACCTTC.

V usage is TRBV18 and J usage is TRBJ2-7; 10 bases map to TRBD2. Unmatched junction bases numbered 13, after V lost 1 base and J lost 4 bases. Germline V gene sequence: CDR1 KGHSH, CDR2 LQKENI. The CDR3 sequence is 18 residues long. The CDR3 loop is CASSPLPSLGTSVYEQYF. CDR3 bases: TGTGCCAGCTCACCACTCCCATCACTTGGGACTAGCGTTTACGAGCAGTACTTC. The variable domain in full, with the rest retrieved from reference TRBV18 and TRBJ2-7, is NAGVMQNPRHLVRRRGQEARLRCSPMKGHSHVYWYRQLPEEGLKFMVYLQKENIIDESGMPKERFSAEFPKEGPSILRIQQVVRGDSAAYFCASSPLPSLGTSVYEQYFGPGTRLTVT.

The chain employs TRBV7-2 and TRBJ1-4; 7 bases match TRBD1. CDR1 and CDR2 (germline): SGHTA, FQGNSA. CDR3 size: 19 residues. Trimming took 1 base from V and 1 from J; bases not matched to a gene: 12. CDR3 coding DNA: TGTGCCAGCAGCTTAGGTTGGACCACTACAGGGGAAACTAATGAAAAACTGTTTTTT. Translation: CASSLGWTTTGETNEKLFF. Full variable domain (remainder filled in from reference TRBV7-2 and TRBJ1-4): GAGVSQSPSNKVTEKGKDVELRCDPISGHTALYWYRQSLGQGLEFLIYFQGNSAPDKSGLPSDRFSAERTGGSVSTLTIQRTQQEDSAVYLCASSLGWTTTGETNEKLFFGSGTQLSVL.

This clone was detected only once. The genes are TRBV28 and TRBJ1-4; D ambiguous. Trimming cost V 6 bases and J 4 bases, with 15 bases left between them. The CDR3 has 15 residues. Looked up from germline, CDR1 is MDHEN and CDR2 is SYDVKM. CDR3 coding DNA: TGTGCCAGCAGCTCCTCTGAGCGTTTTAATGAAAAACTGTTTTTT. It specifies CASSSSERFNEKLFF.

The chain employs TRBV7-8 and TRBJ1-3; D is ambiguous. Trimming took off 5 bases at V and 2 bases at J, with 16 bases between the two ends. CDR3 size: 16 residues. CDR1 and CDR2 (germline): SGHVS, FQNEAQ. CDR3 bases: TGTGCCAGCAGCCCCGAACCCCGGGAAGCTGGAAACACCATATATTTT. Encoded protein: CASSPEPREAGNTIYF.

The rearrangement uses TRBV10-1 and TRBJ2-3; 7 bases match TRBD1. Germline CDR1 WNHNN, CDR2 SYGVQD (reference sequence). The ends lost 7 bases at V and 2 bases at J; junction bases unmatched: 9. This CDR3 contains 15 residues. CDR3: CASIRGDSHTDTQYF. The DNA of the CDR3 is TGCGCCAGCATAAGAGGGGACAGTCACACAGATACGCAGTATTTT.

The chain is built from TRBV7-8 and TRBJ2-5; D is uncertain. This CDR3 contains 13 residues. The V gene's germline CDR1 is SGHVS and CDR2 FQNEAQ. The V and J ends lost 1 base and 5 bases respectively, with 8 bases between them. The CDR3 is CASSLGQLETQYF. The CDR3 coding sequence is TGTGCCAGCAGCTTAGGCCAGTTGGAGACCCAGTACTTC.

The chain links TRBV3-1 (or the pseudogene TRBV3-2) to TRBJ1-5, with 7 bases that match TRBD1. Germline V CDR1 and CDR2: LGHDT, YNNKEL (reference sequence). The CDR3 consists of 14 residues. V lost 6 bases, J lost 3 bases, and 5 bases stayed unmatched. The CDR3 region is CASRGQPPNQPQHF. CDR3 in DNA: TGTGCCAGCAGGGGACAGCCACCCAATCAGCCCCAGCATTTT.

The chain employs TRBV18 and TRBJ1-3; a weak D match, TRBD1 (6 bases). The CDR3 spans 16 residues. The V end was cut by 1 base, the J end by 0 bases, with 10 bases between. Germline CDR1 is KGHSH and CDR2 is LQKENI. The CDR3 spells CASSPLDSSSGNTIYF. The CDR3 coding sequence is TGTGCCAGCTCACCACTGGACAGTTCCTCTGGAAACACCATATATTTT.